What follows are 28 T cell receptor beta chains derived from one specimen sequenced in a study of cytotoxic CD8 clonotypes in ibrutinib-treated CLL (dated by TCRdb to the early 2020s). Library prep was done by the immunoSEQ multiplex PCR assay. TCRdb provides this immuneACCESS table in a form limited to in-frame rearrangements. Some clones are lacking; in checked studies, under half of them reflect an unresolved V gene, and why the rest are absent is not known. This sample comprises around 140,000 clones, 70% to 80% of them detected only once. The ten largest clones represent around 30% of the sample. In light of the paper, this sample's time point label describes: approximately eleven months on ibrutinib. The input for sequencing was PBMCs, taken after 12 months of ibrutinib treatment. These receptors were taken from a human donor with chronic lymphocytic leukemia.

This chain uses TRBV28 with TRBJ1-5; D might be TRBD1 (5 bases). CDR1 is MDHEN, CDR2 SYDVKM, per germline. Deletions cut 3 bases from V and 2 bases from J, with 11 bases between. There are 15 residues in the CDR3. The CDR3 DNA follows: TGTGCCAGCAGTTTGCGAGGGGCAGGCAATCAGCCCCAGCATTTT. Amino acid sequence: CASSLRGAGNQPQHF.

The sample holds a few counts of this clone. The V and J genes are TRBV10-3 and TRBJ2-5; D may be TRBD1 or TRBD2 (5 bases each). Germline CDR1 and CDR2: ENHRY and SYGVKD. The CDR3 totals 13 residues. Trimming left V 10 bases short and J 0 bases short, with 12 bases between. The CDR3 here is CATGAEYQETQYF. The CDR3 DNA sequence: TGTGCCACCGGGGCAGAGTACCAAGAGACCCAGTACTTC.

The chain joins TRBV6-5 to TRBJ2-7, with 7 bases aligning to TRBD1. Germline V gene data show CDR1 as MNHEY and CDR2 as SVGAGI. Unmatched junction bases numbered 10, after V lost 2 bases and J lost 3 bases. This CDR3 comprises 16 residues. The CDR3 DNA reads as TGTGCCAGCAGTTACCGCTTGTCGGGACAGCACTACGAGCAGTACTTC. This codes for CASSYRLSGQHYEQYF.

J is TRBJ2-3 and V is TRBV27, with D hard to call. In germline, CDR1 is MNHEY, CDR2 SMNVEV (reference sequence). Trimming cost V 10 bases and J 2 bases, with 16 bases left between them. This CDR3 comprises 14 residues. The CDR3 DNA is TGTGCCACCATCGGCGGCTCAAACACAGATACGCAGTATTTT. It translates to CATIGGSNTDTQYF.

The rearrangement joins TRBV27 to TRBJ2-5, with 12 bases aligning to TRBD2. This CDR3 region has 17 residues. Trimming cost V 2 bases and J 4 bases; bases outside gene matches: 8. Germline CDR1 is MNHEY and CDR2 is SMNVEV (reference sequence). DNA for the CDR3: TGTGCCAGCAGTTTAGGGGCGCTAGCGGGGGGGTTAGAGACCCAGTACTTC. Translated: CASSLGALAGGLETQYF.

The chain joins TRBV5-8 to TRBJ2-7; D tentatively reads TRBD1 or TRBD2 (5 bases each). Trimming cost V 2 bases and J 5 bases, with 14 bases left between them. CDR1 and CDR2 from the germline V gene are SGHTS and YDEGEE. The CDR3 spans 14 residues. CDR3 DNA sequence: TGTGCCAGCAGCTTCGGGACCCCGGACCACGAGCAGTACTTC. Translated: CASSFGTPDHEQYF.

This clone counts as large. This chain joins TRBV7-9 and TRBJ2-5; D is undetermined. Trimming left V 6 bases short and J 5 bases short, with 4 bases between. Per the germline V gene, CDR1 is SEHNR and CDR2 is FQNEAQ (reference sequence). This CDR3 region has 10 residues. The chain's CDR3 is CASSRETQYF. In nucleotides, the CDR3 is TGTGCCAGCAGTCGGGAGACCCAGTACTTC.

The chain employs TRBV28 and TRBJ2-6; D is ambiguous. The ends were cut back, 5 bases at V and 0 bases at J, with 11 bases in the middle. Germline values: CDR1 MDHEN, CDR2 SYDVKM. This CDR3 has 16 residues. CDR3 DNA: TGTGCCAGCAGTGCCGTGGGAAGCTCTGGGGCCAACGTCCTGACTTTC. It translates to CASSAVGSSGANVLTF.

This chain links TRBV28 with TRBJ1-3; D uncertain. This CDR3 spans 12 amino acids. The V and J ends lost 6 bases and 5 bases respectively, with 8 bases between them. Germline V gives CDR1 MDHEN, CDR2 SYDVKM. Written as DNA, the CDR3 is TGTGCCAGCAGGGCGGGGAGAAACACCATATATTTT. It yields the protein CASRAGRNTIYF. Full variable domain (outside the CDR3, taken from reference TRBV28 and TRBJ1-3): DVKVTQSSRYLVKRTGEKVFLECVQDMDHENMFWYRQDPGLGLRLIYFSYDVKMKEKGDIPEGYSVSREKKERFSLILESASTNQTSMYLCASRAGRNTIYFGEGSWLTVV.

The V gene is TRBV30, the J gene TRBJ2-5; tentative D call: TRBD2 (5 bases). CDR3 length equals 12 residues. V was cut by 5 bases and J by 5 bases, with 12 bases left in between. CDR1 and CDR2 (germline): GTSNPN, SVGIG (reference sequence). CDR3 region: CAWSPGMETQYF. CDR3 sequence (DNA): TGTGCCTGGTCACCCGGGATGGAGACCCAGTACTTC.

This clone appeared a single time. This chain joins TRBV18 and TRBJ2-3, with no clear D. Per germline, CDR1 KGHSH and CDR2 LQKENI. The CDR3 extends over 17 amino acids. The V end was cut by 6 bases, the J end by 6 bases, with 25 bases between. The CDR3, as DNA: TGTGCCAGCTCCCCGATTACACCGGAAAGTCGTGGGGATACGCAGTATTTT. Amino acid sequence: CASSPITPESRGDTQYF.

In this sample, this clone turned up once. The J gene is TRBJ2-5, the V gene TRBV6-1; no reliable D call. Trimming stripped 6 bases from V and 5 bases from J, with 4 bases between. CDR3 size: 10 residues. Germline loops: CDR1 MNHNS, CDR2 SASEGT. CDR3 protein: CASSVETQYF. The CDR3 nucleotides read TGTGCCAGCAGCGTCGAGACCCAGTACTTC.

This clone occurred a few times. The same CDR3 arises from other DNA sequences in this sample as well. The rearrangement uses TRBV19 and TRBJ1-1, with no clear D. CDR3 length equals 13 residues. The V gene's germline CDR1 is LNHDA and CDR2 SQIVND (reference sequence). The V end was cut by 3 bases, the J end by 1 base, with 6 bases between. The chain's CDR3 is CASSIGGNTEAFF. CDR3 DNA sequence: TGTGCCAGTAGTATTGGAGGGAACACTGAAGCTTTCTTT.

This CDR3 is CASTPGPITDTQYF. The CDR3 DNA is TGTGCCAGCACCCCGGGACCAATCACAGATACGCAGTATTTT. V usage is TRBV19 and J usage is TRBJ2-3; D might be TRBD1 or TRBD2, each matching 5 bases. V was clipped by 9 bases and J by 2 bases, with 15 bases between them. CDR1 and CDR2 (germline): LNHDA, SQIVND (reference sequence). CDR3 length: 14 residues. Based on the CDR3 plus reference TRBV19 and TRBJ2-3, the full variable domain is DGGITQSPKYLFRKEGQNVTLSCEQNLNHDAMYWYRQDPGQGLRLIYYSQIVNDFQKGDIAEGYSVSREKKESFPLTVTSAQKNPTAFYLCASTPGPITDTQYFGPGTRLTVL.

In nucleotides, the CDR3 is TGTGCCATCAGTGAGGCCACAGGATGGCTCGTGTACTTC. Protein sequence: CAISEATGWLVYF. The chain combines TRBV10-3 with TRBJ2-7; TRBD1 is a possible D gene (5 bases). Germline V CDR1 and CDR2: ENHRY, SYGVKD. The CDR3 is 13 residues long. V was trimmed by 2 bases and J by 12 bases, leaving 17 bases between them.

This rearrangement joins TRBV11-3 to TRBJ1-1, with D possibly TRBD1 on 6 matching bases. The CDR3 is 19 amino acids. Trimming pared 5 bases from V and 5 bases from J, leaving 30 bases between. Germline CDR1 and CDR2: SGHNT and YENEEA. The CDR3 protein is CASSPHKLYTTGRTTEAFF. CDR3 nucleotides: TGTGCCAGCAGCCCACACAAATTATATACGACAGGCAGAACAACTGAAGCTTTCTTT.

The chain uses TRBV4-3 and TRBJ1-1; the D gene is possibly TRBD1 (5 bases). CDR3 length: 15 amino acids. Trimming left V 4 bases short and J 5 bases short, with 17 bases between. Germline CDR1 reads LGHNA; CDR2 reads YSLEER. In DNA, the CDR3 is TGCGCCAGCAGCCGAGAAGCGGCCCCAGGGACTGAAGCTTTCTTT. Protein: CASSREAAPGTEAFF.

The V call is TRBV5-1, the J call TRBJ1-2; D possibly corresponds to TRBD1 (6 bases). The germline gives CDR1 SGHRS, CDR2 YFSETQ. The CDR3 covers 14 residues. V was clipped by 4 bases and J by 8 bases, with 18 bases between them. The DNA for the CDR3 is TGCGCCAGCAGCGAACAGGGTGGGAGTGTCGGCTACACCTTC. Its translation: CASSEQGGSVGYTF.

In regard to this clone: Possible read error: a much larger clone is one base away. Other DNA sequences of this sample code for an identical CDR3. The chain uses TRBV6-5 and TRBJ2-7, with TRBD1 as a possible D gene (6 bases). V lost 6 bases to trimming and J lost 3 bases, with 9 bases between them. Germline values: CDR1 MNHEY, CDR2 SVGAGI. The CDR3 runs 12 residues. The CDR3 here is CASSLQGYEQYF. The CDR3 DNA sequence: TGTGCCAGCAGCTTACAGGGCTACGAGCAGTACTTC.

This chain uses TRBV4-3 with TRBJ2-1, with 8 bases fitting TRBD1. V lost 0 bases, J lost 1 base, and 11 bases stayed unmatched. Germline V CDR1 and CDR2: LGHNA, YSLEER. The CDR3 is 19 residues long. The CDR3 loop reads CASSQDRSGGGWSYNEQFF. The CDR3 DNA reads TGCGCCAGCAGCCAAGATCGGTCAGGGGGCGGGTGGTCCTACAATGAGCAGTTCTTC.

V usage is TRBV19 and J usage is TRBJ1-5; TRBD1 might be the D (6 bases). The CDR3 is 14 residues long. Trimming removed 3 bases from V and 4 bases from J, with 10 bases in between. The germline V gene has CDR1 LNHDA and CDR2 SQIVND (reference sequence). CDR3 in amino acids: CASSMATGNQPQHF. In nucleotides, the CDR3 is TGTGCCAGTAGTATGGCTACAGGGAATCAGCCCCAGCATTTT.

The gene calls are TRBV9 and TRBJ2-2; no firm D call. Germline values: CDR1 SGDLS, CDR2 YYNGEE. V was trimmed by 1 base and J by 4 bases, leaving 11 bases between them. CDR3 length: 15 residues. The CDR3 region is CASSVKAVTTGELFF. The DNA of the CDR3 is TGTGCCAGCAGCGTAAAGGCGGTGACCACCGGGGAGCTGTTTTTT.

This clone was seen a few times. The chain employs TRBV28 and TRBJ2-7, with unresolved D. The germline gives CDR1 MDHEN, CDR2 SYDVKM. This CDR3 comprises 12 residues. V was clipped by 0 bases and J by 2 bases, with 2 bases between them. DNA for the CDR3: TGTGCCAGCAGTTTATGGGCCTACGAGCAGTACTTC. It encodes CASSLWAYEQYF.

Only a few counts were recorded for this clone. The chain recombines TRBV16 with TRBJ2-2, with D unresolved. The germline V gene encodes CDR1 KGHSY and CDR2 FQNENV. This CDR3 contains 13 residues. Trimming stripped 1 base from V and 7 bases from J, with 7 bases between. The CDR3 protein is CASSQYRIGELFF. The CDR3 nucleotides read TGTGCCAGCAGCCAATATAGGATCGGGGAGCTGTTTTTT.

V and J are TRBV5-1 and TRBJ2-1; 11 nucleotides agree with TRBD2. The CDR3 contains 19 residues. V was pared by 0 bases and J by 0 bases, with 8 bases of the junction left unmatched. The germline CDR1 and CDR2 sequences are SGHRS and YFSETQ. This CDR3 is CASSLVGTSGPSSYNEQFF. The DNA of the CDR3 is TGCGCCAGCAGCTTGGTAGGGACTAGCGGACCTAGCTCCTACAATGAGCAGTTCTTC.

The chain has TRBV5-1 and TRBJ1-1, with 9 nucleotides matching TRBD1. With V trimmed by 1 base and J by 4 bases, 5 bases remained unmatched. The germline CDR1 and CDR2 sequences are SGHRS and YFSETQ. The CDR3 has 15 amino acids. CDR3 in DNA: TGCGCCAGCAGCTTGTGGGGACAGGGCGGCACTGAAGCTTTCTTT. Translation gives CASSLWGQGGTEAFF.

This clone appeared once. This chain uses TRBV5-1 with TRBJ2-7; 9 bases fit TRBD1. V gave up 4 bases and J gave up 5 bases; unmatched junction bases: 13. The germline gives CDR1 SGHRS, CDR2 YFSETQ. There are 16 residues in the CDR3. CDR3 DNA: TGCGCCAGCAGCCCGGCTCAGGGGACAGGGCTCAACGAGCAGTACTTC. Its protein product is CASSPAQGTGLNEQYF.

The V and J genes are TRBV6-5 and TRBJ2-7; TRBD1 aligns across 9 bases. CDR3 length equals 15 residues. The germline CDR1 and CDR2 sequences are MNHEY and SVGAGI. V lost 6 bases, J lost 2 bases, and 8 bases stayed unmatched. In DNA form, the CDR3 reads TGTGCCAGCAGATCCGGGACAGGGACCCCCTACGAGCAGTACTTC. Residues: CASRSGTGTPYEQYF.